What follows are 2 T cell receptor beta chains derived from one specimen sequenced in a study of blood T cell repertoires in COVID-19. Profiling relied on immunoSEQ multiplex PCR, and the TCRdb table lists in-frame clones only, not all of them. Here the sample spans about 50,000 clones, 75% to 90% being singletons. Material for sequencing was peripheral blood. These receptors were taken from a man between 60 and 70 years old with acute or convalescent COVID-19.

This clone was detected a few times. The CDR3 loop reads CATSSPDWRSPLHF. Written as DNA, the CDR3 is TGTGCCACCAGCAGTCCTGACTGGCGTTCACCCCTCCACTTT. The chain carries TRBV15 and TRBJ1-6; D unresolved. CDR3 length equals 14 residues. The V end lost 3 bases, the J end lost 9 bases, and 12 bases lay between the germline ends. CDR1 LNHNV and CDR2 YYDKDF come from the germline V gene (reference sequence).

The chain has TRBV7-6 and TRBJ1-1; the match to TRBD1 covers 7 bases. CDR1 is SGHVS and CDR2 is FNYEAQ in the germline V gene. The length of the CDR3 is 16 residues. Trimming removed 3 bases from V and 0 bases from J; junction bases left unmatched: 7. In nucleotides, the CDR3 is TGTGCCAGCAGCTTGTTTCAGGGGGACATGAACACTGAAGCTTTCTTT. Protein product: CASSLFQGDMNTEAFF. Using reference TRBV7-6 and TRBJ1-1 for the parts outside the CDR3, the full variable domain is GAGVSQSPRYKVTKRGQDVALRCDPISGHVSLYWYRQALGQGPEFLTYFNYEAQQDKSGLPNDRFSAERPEGSISTLTIQRTEQRDSAMYRCASSLFQGDMNTEAFFGQGTRLTVV.